This entry concerns a single T cell receptor beta chain. Its antigen is still unknown. These data are taken from a study of siplizumab effects on memory and regulatory T cells. Study-wide results and caveats: The naive T cell population seemed more diverse than memory cells and seemed a major contributor to the alloresponse.

The CDR3 length is 15 residues. Trimming shortened V by 4 bases and J by 4 bases, and 15 bases separated the two germline ends. Germline values: CDR1 SGHRS, CDR2 YFSETQ. Data came from immunoSEQ multiplex PCR; TCRdb stores just in-frame clones and leaves some out. The data show 100,000 or so clones, about 94% seen once. The specimen sequenced was non-Treg CD4+ T cells sorted from blood. The V and J genes are TRBV5-1 and TRBJ1-3, with TRBD1 as a possible D gene (5 bases). The TCR was taken from a human donor in good health. The DNA for the CDR3 is TGCGCCAGCAGCCAGAACATGCAGGGAGGAAACACCATATATTTT. Protein: CASSQNMQGGNTIYF.